This T cell receptor beta chain was identified during a study of blood T cell repertoires in COVID-19. Study at large: Collection of acute and convalescent COVID-19 samples took place in the United States, Italy and Spain. From T cells, B-cell-depleted T cells, or PBMCs came the material, which was cDNA or gDNA.

Original methodology: Nucleated cell counts were estimated from reference gene primer amplification. Measured with immunoSEQ multiplex PCR; TCRdb has only the in-frame clones, and not every one. The DNA gave D and trimming, while V, J and clone size come from that table. Among 370,000 or so clones listed, roughly 86% were seen once. Per germline, CDR1 SNHLY and CDR2 FYNNEI. The germline V and J ends were trimmed by 7 bases and 2 bases, with 14 bases remaining between them. The CDR3 contains 14 residues. The TCR sequence derives from a human donor with acute or convalescent COVID-19. The donor label of this sample is uncertain. The chain recombines TRBV2 with TRBJ1-1; perhaps TRBD1 as D (5 bases). The source material was peripheral blood. DNA for the CDR3: TGTGCCAGCAATATAGAGACAGCAAACACTGAAGCTTTCTTT. Amino acid sequence: CASNIETANTEAFF.